Below, 6 T cell receptor beta chains from the same sample are listed, as sequenced in a study of blood T cell repertoires in COVID-19. Using immunoSEQ multiplex PCR, the repertoire was profiled, and TCRdb retains in-frame clones only, with some absent. The sample lists 200,000 to 250,000 clones; 70% to 90% were seen once. What was sequenced was peripheral blood. The receptors were sampled from a man in his sixties with acute or convalescent COVID-19.

The rearrangement links TRBV4-1 to TRBJ2-2; 9 nucleotides line up with TRBD2. This CDR3 is built from 16 residues. V lost 4 bases, J lost 2 bases, and 5 bases stayed unmatched. Germline V lookup: CDR1 MGHRA, CDR2 YSYEKL. As DNA, the CDR3 is TGCGCCAGCAGCCGGAGCGGGGGGATTAACACCGGGGAGCTGTTTTTT. Translated, it gives CASSRSGGINTGELFF.

The chain uses TRBV27 and TRBJ2-1; maybe TRBD2 (12 bases). Per the germline V gene, CDR1 is MNHEY and CDR2 is SMNVEV (reference sequence). The CDR3 length is 18 residues. V gave up 6 bases and J gave up 7 bases, with 28 bases separating them. Here the CDR3 DNA reads TGTGCCAGCAGACCGGGACAGGGGGGACTAGCGGGCTTAAATGAGCAGTTCTTC. Translating it yields CASRPGQGGLAGLNEQFF.

J is TRBJ1-5 and V is TRBV6-4; TRBD1 might be the D (5 bases). The V end was cut by 1 base, the J end by 1 base, with 11 bases between. From germline, CDR1 is MRHNA and CDR2 SNTAGT. CDR3 length: 16 amino acids. The CDR3 DNA is TGTGCCAGCAGTGACTGCAGGGAGGGAAGCAATCAGCCCCAGCATTTT. Its translation: CASSDCREGSNQPQHF.

The rearrangement uses TRBV7-9 and TRBJ2-5, with 7 bases lining up with TRBD2. The germline V gene encodes CDR1 SEHNR and CDR2 FQNEAQ (reference sequence). This CDR3 contains 14 residues. V shed 7 bases and J 1 base; nucleotides not matched to a gene: 6. The CDR3, as DNA: TGTGCCAGCACCCTGGGAGGGATCCAAGAGACCCAGTACTTC. It translates to CASTLGGIQETQYF.

The chain employs TRBV5-1 and TRBJ2-5; 7 bases agree with TRBD1. Losses at the gene ends were 0 bases for V and 2 bases for J; bases not matched to a gene: 4. Per the germline V gene, CDR1 is SGHRS and CDR2 is YFSETQ. This CDR3 comprises 15 residues. CDR3 DNA: TGCGCCAGCAGCTTGGTTCAGGGGGAACAAGAGACCCAGTACTTC. Translating gives CASSLVQGEQETQYF.

J is TRBJ2-2 and V is TRBV4-3; 10 positions match TRBD2. V shed 4 bases, J shed 0 bases, and the junction held 11 bases outside the gene matches. This CDR3 contains 19 residues. Germline loops: CDR1 LGHNA, CDR2 YSLEER. The CDR3 DNA sequence: TGCGCCAGCAGCCCGGTCAGGAGCGGGAGGGACTCGAACACCGGGGAGCTGTTTTTT. Amino acid sequence: CASSPVRSGRDSNTGELFF.